These 11 T cell receptor beta chains were all obtained from the same sample, sequenced in a study of PD-L1 blockade in urothelial cancer. Clones were sequenced by immunoSEQ multiplex PCR, and TCRdb holds only the in-frame ones, with some missing. The profile covers roughly 100,000 clones, with about 85% appearing a single time and 2% to 2.5% taken by the ten largest. The specimen comprised PBMCs, sampled around atezolizumab (anti-PD-L1) treatment. Every receptor here comes from a man aged 50 to 59 with urothelial cancer.

On this clone itself: An end of the junction differs from the germline gene, which may be a read error. The gene calls are TRBV7-7 and TRBJ1-2, with 9 bases identical to TRBD1. From germline, CDR1 is SSHAT and CDR2 FNYEAQ (reference sequence). The CDR3 runs 14 residues. Written as DNA, the CDR3 is TGTGCTAGCAGCCCCAGGACAGGGGCTACTGGCTACACCTTC. This sequence encodes CASSPRTGATGYTF.

CDR3: CASSARQGTYEQYF. The CDR3 nucleotides are TGTGCCAGCAGCGCAAGACAGGGTACTTACGAGCAGTACTTC. The chain recombines TRBV7-2 with TRBJ2-7; 7 nucleotides align to TRBD1. Per germline, CDR1 SGHTA and CDR2 FQGNSA. Trimming cost V 5 bases and J 4 bases; bases outside gene matches: 8. The CDR3 runs 14 residues.

In its sample, this clone was seen a few times. The chain couples TRBV5-1 to TRBJ2-7, with TRBD1 matching 7 bases. The junction had 8 bases not matched to a gene; V was cut back by 4 bases and J by 4 bases. The CDR3 has 14 residues. The germline V gene has CDR1 SGHRS and CDR2 YFSETQ. CDR3 sequence (DNA): TGCGCCAGCAGCCCCGGGACAGTGGTTTACGAGCAGTACTTC. Protein sequence: CASSPGTVVYEQYF.

This rearrangement joins TRBV5-1 to TRBJ1-2; D may be TRBD1 (5 bases). Looked up from germline, CDR1 is SGHRS and CDR2 is YFSETQ. The V end was cut by 7 bases, the J end by 5 bases, with 15 bases between. This CDR3 is built from 13 residues. Written as DNA, the CDR3 is TGCGCCAGCTTCCAAGGGGCAGGGTATGGCTACACCTTC. Translation: CASFQGAGYGYTF.

The chain has TRBV28 and TRBJ2-3; 9 positions agree with TRBD2. Germline assignment: CDR1 MDHEN and CDR2 SYDVKM. The CDR3 spans 15 residues. Trimming took 2 bases from V and 4 from J; bases not matched to a gene: 4. The DNA for the CDR3 is TGTGCCAGCAGTTTACCCCTAGCGGGACCAGATACGCAGTATTTT. Its protein product is CASSLPLAGPDTQYF.

The chain uses TRBV9 and TRBJ2-2; TRBD1 is a possible D gene (6 bases). Germline loops: CDR1 SGDLS, CDR2 YYNGEE. Deletions cut 5 bases from V and 1 base from J, with 9 bases between. This CDR3 is built from 14 residues. The CDR3 region is CASRGGVNTGELFF. The CDR3, as DNA: TGTGCCAGCAGAGGGGGAGTGAACACCGGGGAGCTGTTTTTT.

The chain employs TRBV5-5 and TRBJ1-5; a weak D match, TRBD1 (5 bases). Trimming took 0 bases from V and 4 from J, leaving 8 bases between them. The CDR3 runs 14 residues. In germline, CDR1 is SGHKS, CDR2 YYEKEE (reference sequence). The CDR3 DNA sequence: TGTGCCAGCAGCTTGGGACAGCCAAATCAGCCCCAGCATTTT. It translates to CASSLGQPNQPQHF.

CDR3 sequence reads: CASSQDSGVGTGELFF. The CDR3, as DNA: TGCGCCAGCAGCCAAGATTCGGGAGTTGGCACCGGGGAGCTGTTTTTT. The rearrangement joins TRBV4-1 to TRBJ2-2; D perhaps matches TRBD2 (6 bases). CDR3 length: 16 amino acids. V dropped 0 bases and J dropped 4 bases, with 12 bases sitting between them. The germline CDR1 and CDR2 sequences are MGHRA and YSYEKL.

The gene calls are TRBV28 and TRBJ1-2; 7 bases agree with TRBD1. The germline V gene has CDR1 MDHEN and CDR2 SYDVKM. V lost 3 bases and J lost 6; bases outside the gene matches: 7. There are 14 residues in the CDR3. The CDR3 region is CASSFLGQVDGYTF. CDR3 bases: TGTGCCAGCAGTTTTCTTGGACAGGTAGATGGCTACACCTTC.

V gene TRBV19 combines with J gene TRBJ2-1, with 13 bases that match TRBD2. CDR1 LNHDA and CDR2 SQIVND come from the germline V gene (reference sequence). This CDR3 spans 15 amino acids. V lost 6 bases to trimming and J lost 5 bases; unmatched junction nucleotides: 4. CDR3 amino acids: CASSLLAGGNNEQFF. The CDR3 region has the DNA TGTGCCAGTAGCCTACTAGCGGGAGGGAACAATGAGCAGTTCTTC.

The chain recombines TRBV11-2 with TRBJ2-3; D is possibly TRBD1 (6 bases). Germline loops: CDR1 SGHAT, CDR2 FQNNGV. Trimming cost V 3 bases and J 2 bases, with 12 bases left between them. The CDR3 consists of 15 residues. The CDR3 nucleotides read TGTGCCAGCAGCTTCTGGGGGCTAAACACAGATACGCAGTATTTT. Its translation is CASSFWGLNTDTQYF.